One T cell receptor beta chain is described in this entry. The junction does not match germline at one end; this may be a read error. Germline V gives CDR1 MNHNS, CDR2 SASEGT. The CDR3 is 13 amino acids. The sample belongs to a study of T cell changes during pregnancy in multiple sclerosis. Sequencing used immunoSEQ multiplex PCR; TCRdb keeps in-frame clones, though not all of them. Counted here are 45,000 to 55,000 clones, over 90% occurring once; the ten biggest clones make up roughly 2.1%. The specimen was peripheral blood, collected in the third trimester of pregnancy. The V gene is TRBV6-1, the J gene TRBJ1-2; the match to TRBD1 covers 10 bases. The receptor was derived from a female donor with multiple sclerosis, enrolled in a pregnancy study. The CDR3 loop is CASMSGQGITAIF. The CDR3 nucleotides read TGTGCCAGCATGTCGGGACAGGGGATTACCGCCATCTTC.